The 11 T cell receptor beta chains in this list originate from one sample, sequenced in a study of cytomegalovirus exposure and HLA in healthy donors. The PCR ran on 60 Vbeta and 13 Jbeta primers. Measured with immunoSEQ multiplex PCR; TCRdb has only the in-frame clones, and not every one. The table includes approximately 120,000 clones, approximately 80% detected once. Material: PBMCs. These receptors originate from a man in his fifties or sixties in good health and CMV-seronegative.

The CDR3 spells CASSGTGGAETQYF. The CDR3 DNA follows: TGTGCCAGCAGCGGGACAGGGGGGGCGGAGACCCAGTACTTC. The chain links TRBV9 to TRBJ2-5; 10 bases align to TRBD1. This CDR3 has 14 amino acids. Losses at the gene ends were 3 bases for V and 5 bases for J; bases not matched to a gene: 4. From germline, CDR1 is SGDLS and CDR2 YYNGEE.

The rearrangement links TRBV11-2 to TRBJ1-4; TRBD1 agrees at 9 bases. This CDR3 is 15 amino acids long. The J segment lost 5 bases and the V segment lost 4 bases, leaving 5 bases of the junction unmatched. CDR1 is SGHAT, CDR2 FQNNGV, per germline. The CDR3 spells CASSSETGGNEKLFF. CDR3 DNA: TGTGCCAGCAGCTCAGAGACAGGGGGGAATGAAAAACTGTTTTTT.

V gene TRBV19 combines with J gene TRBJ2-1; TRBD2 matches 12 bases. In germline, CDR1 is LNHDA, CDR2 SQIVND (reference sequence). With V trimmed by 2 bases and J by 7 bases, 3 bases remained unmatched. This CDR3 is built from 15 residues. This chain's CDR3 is CASSITSGGMNEQFF. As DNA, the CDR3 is TGTGCCAGTAGTATAACTAGCGGGGGGATGAATGAGCAGTTCTTC.

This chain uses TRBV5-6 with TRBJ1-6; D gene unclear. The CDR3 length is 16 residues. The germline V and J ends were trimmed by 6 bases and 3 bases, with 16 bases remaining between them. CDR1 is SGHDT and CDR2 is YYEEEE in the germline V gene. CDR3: CASTPRLSHYNSPLHF. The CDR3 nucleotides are TGTGCCAGCACCCCCAGGTTGAGCCACTATAATTCACCCCTCCACTTT.

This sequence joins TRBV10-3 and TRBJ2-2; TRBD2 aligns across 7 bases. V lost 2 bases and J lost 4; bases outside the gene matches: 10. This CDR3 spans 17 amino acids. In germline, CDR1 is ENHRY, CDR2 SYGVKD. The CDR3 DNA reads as TGTGCCATCAGTGAGGCGAGAGCGGGGCGGGTCACCGGGGAGCTGTTTTTT. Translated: CAISEARAGRVTGELFF.

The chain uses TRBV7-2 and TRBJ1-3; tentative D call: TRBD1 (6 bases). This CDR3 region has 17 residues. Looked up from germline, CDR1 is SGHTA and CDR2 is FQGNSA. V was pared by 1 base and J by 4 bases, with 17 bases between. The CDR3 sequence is CASSLEVAGAEGNTIYF. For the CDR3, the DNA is TGTGCCAGCAGCTTAGAGGTGGCAGGGGCGGAGGGAAACACCATATATTTT.

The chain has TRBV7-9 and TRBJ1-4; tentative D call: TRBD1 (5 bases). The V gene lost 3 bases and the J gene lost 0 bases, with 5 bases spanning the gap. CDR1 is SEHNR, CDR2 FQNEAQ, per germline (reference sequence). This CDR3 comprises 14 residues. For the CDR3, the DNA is TGTGCCAGCAGCTTCAGGGCAACTAATGAAAAACTGTTTTTT. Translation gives CASSFRATNEKLFF.

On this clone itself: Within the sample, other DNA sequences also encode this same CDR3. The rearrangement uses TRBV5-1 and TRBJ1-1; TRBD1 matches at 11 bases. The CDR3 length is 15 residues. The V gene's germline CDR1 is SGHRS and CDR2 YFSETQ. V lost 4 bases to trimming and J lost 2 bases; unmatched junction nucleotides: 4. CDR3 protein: CASSPRTGGNTEAFF. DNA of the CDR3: TGCGCCAGCAGCCCGCGGACAGGGGGCAACACTGAAGCTTTCTTT.

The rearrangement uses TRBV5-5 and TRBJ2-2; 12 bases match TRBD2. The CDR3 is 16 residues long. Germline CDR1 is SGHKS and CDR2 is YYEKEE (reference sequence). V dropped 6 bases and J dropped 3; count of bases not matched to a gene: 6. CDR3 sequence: CASTARLAGDTGELFF. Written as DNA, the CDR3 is TGTGCCAGCACCGCCCGACTAGCGGGGGACACCGGGGAGCTGTTTTTT.

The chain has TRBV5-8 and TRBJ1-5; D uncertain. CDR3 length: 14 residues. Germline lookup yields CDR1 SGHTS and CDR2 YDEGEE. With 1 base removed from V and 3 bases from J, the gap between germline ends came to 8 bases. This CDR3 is CASSLPAFNQPQHF. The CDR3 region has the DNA TGTGCCAGCAGCTTGCCTGCGTTCAATCAGCCCCAGCATTTT.

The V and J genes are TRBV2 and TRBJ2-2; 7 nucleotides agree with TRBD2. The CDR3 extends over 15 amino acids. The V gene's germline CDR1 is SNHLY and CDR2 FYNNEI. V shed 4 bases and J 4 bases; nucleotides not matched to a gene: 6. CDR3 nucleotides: TGTGCCAGCAGTGGTCAGCCGGGGGGCACCGGGGAGCTGTTTTTT. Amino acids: CASSGQPGGTGELFF. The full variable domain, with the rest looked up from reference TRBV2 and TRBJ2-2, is EPEVTQTPSHQVTQMGQEVILRCVPISNHLYFYWYRQILGQKVEFLVSFYNNEISEKSEIFDDQFSVERPDGSNFTLKIRSTKLEDSAMYFCASSGQPGGTGELFFGEGSRLTVL.